This T cell receptor beta chain was recovered during a study of CD8+CD57+ T cells in acquired aplastic anemia. As for the study in general: The DNA of sorted CD4+ and CD8+ cells averaged approximately 2.9 ug.

Study-wide findings and caveats: Patients and controls shared 25 to 30 CD8+ CDR3 sequences.

Template material for TCR beta VDJ and CDR3 profiling consisted of genomic DNA. MiXCR was run by TCRdb on the reads, yielding one entry per CDR3 protein. Of some 160,000 distinct CDR3 sequences listed, around 52% are singletons. Selection for sequencing was limited to patients who had shown CD8+CD57+ cell expansion by flow cytometry. Every patient had severe acquired aplastic anemia. No patient had been given any therapy when blood was sampled. A note on this clonotype: The target antigen is unknown.

The CDR3 totals 14 residues. The germline gives CDR1 WSHSY, CDR2 SAAADI. J gave up 12 bases and V 7 bases, and 11 bases lay outside the gene matches. The sequenced sample consisted of sorted CD4+, CD8+, or CD8+CD57+ T cells (not recorded which) from PBMCs. The chain employs TRBV10-2 and TRBJ2-1, with TRBD2 matching 11 bases. This TCR was recovered from a human donor with aplastic anemia. The CDR3 DNA reads TGCGCCAGCACCCCGACTAGCGGGATAATTCGGCAGTTCTTC. This gives the protein CASTPTSGIIRQFF.